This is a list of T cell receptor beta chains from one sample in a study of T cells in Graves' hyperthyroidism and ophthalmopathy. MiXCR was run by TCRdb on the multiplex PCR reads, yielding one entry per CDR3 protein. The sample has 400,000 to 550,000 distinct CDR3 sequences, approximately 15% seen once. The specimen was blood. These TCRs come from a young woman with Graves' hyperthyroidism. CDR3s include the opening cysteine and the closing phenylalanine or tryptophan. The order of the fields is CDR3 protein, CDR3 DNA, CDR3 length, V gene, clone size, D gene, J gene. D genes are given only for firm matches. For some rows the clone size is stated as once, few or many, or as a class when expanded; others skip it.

CDR3aa: CASTLGGGHQPQHF; CDR3nt: TGTGCCAGCACCTTGGGAGGCGGGCATCAGCCCCAGCATTTT; len: 14; v_gene: TRBV6-2/TRBV6-3; abundance: -; d_gene: -; j_gene: TRBJ1-5
CDR3aa: CASRAEGLNSPLHF; CDR3nt: TGTGCCAGCAGGGCAGAGGGGCTCAATTCACCCCTCCACTTT; len: 14; v_gene: TRBV12-3/TRBV12-4; abundance: few; d_gene: -; j_gene: TRBJ1-6
CDR3aa: CATSDTLRREGSHEQFF; CDR3nt: TGTGCCACCAGTGATACCCTTAGGCGGGAGGGCTCCCATGAGCAGTTCTTC; len: 17; v_gene: TRBV24-1; abundance: -; d_gene: TRBD2; j_gene: TRBJ2-1
CDR3aa: CASSLASRNEQFF; CDR3nt: TGTGCCAGCAGCTTAGCTAGCCGGAATGAGCAGTTCTTC; len: 13; v_gene: TRBV7-9; abundance: many; d_gene: -; j_gene: TRBJ2-1
CDR3aa: CASSQDLGQGANQPQHF; CDR3nt: TGCGCCAGCAGCCAAGATTTGGGACAGGGCGCCAATCAGCCCCAGCATTTT; len: 17; v_gene: TRBV4-1; abundance: -; d_gene: TRBD1; j_gene: TRBJ1-5
CDR3aa: CASSEGRDRVIAQHF; CDR3nt: TGTGCCAGTAGTGAGGGTAGAGACAGGGTAATAGCCCAGCATTTT; len: 15; v_gene: TRBV19; abundance: -; d_gene: TRBD1; j_gene: TRBJ1-5
CDR3aa: CASSQGTGPSYTF; CDR3nt: TGTGCCAGCAGCCAAGGGACAGGTCCTTCCTACACCTTC; len: 13; v_gene: TRBV14; abundance: many; d_gene: TRBD1; j_gene: TRBJ1-2
CDR3aa: CSARRTISYNSPLHF; CDR3nt: TGCAGTGCTAGAAGAACTATTAGCTATAATTCACCCCTCCACTTT; len: 15; v_gene: TRBV20-1; abundance: -; d_gene: -; j_gene: TRBJ1-6
CDR3aa: CASSQDLDTDTQYF; CDR3nt: TGTGCCAGCAGCCAAGATCTGGACACAGATACGCAGTATTTT; len: 14; v_gene: TRBV4-2; abundance: -; d_gene: -; j_gene: TRBJ2-3
CDR3aa: CASSKSSGANVLTF; CDR3nt: TGTGCCAGCAGCAAGAGCTCTGGGGCCAACGTCCTGACTTTC; len: 14; v_gene: TRBV27; abundance: many; d_gene: -; j_gene: TRBJ2-6
CDR3aa: CASSLEQRTGELFF; CDR3nt: TGTGCCAGCAGCTTGGAACAGCGCACCGGGGAGCTGTTTTTT; len: 14; v_gene: TRBV5-4; abundance: few; d_gene: -; j_gene: TRBJ2-2
CDR3aa: CASSPGTRDTEAFF; CDR3nt: TGTGCCAGCAGTCCCGGGACCCGGGACACTGAAGCTTTCTTT; len: 14; v_gene: TRBV12-3/TRBV12-4; abundance: many; d_gene: -; j_gene: TRBJ1-1
CDR3aa: CAWRGLAGDEQFF; CDR3nt: TGTGCCTGGAGAGGACTAGCGGGAGATGAGCAGTTCTTC; len: 13; v_gene: TRBV30; abundance: -; d_gene: TRBD2; j_gene: TRBJ2-1
CDR3aa: CASSLDGGSGELFF; CDR3nt: TGTGCCAGCAGTTTGGATGGGGGAAGCGGGGAGCTGTTTTTT; len: 14; v_gene: TRBV12-3/TRBV12-4; abundance: -; d_gene: -; j_gene: TRBJ2-2
CDR3aa: CASSLRAHPYNEQFF; CDR3nt: TGTGCCAGCAGTTTGAGGGCCCACCCCTACAATGAGCAGTTCTTC; len: 15; v_gene: TRBV12-3/TRBV12-4; abundance: -; d_gene: -; j_gene: TRBJ2-1
CDR3aa: CASGGQANSGANVLTF; CDR3nt: TGCGCCAGCGGGGGACAGGCAAACTCTGGGGCCAACGTCCTGACTTTC; len: 16; v_gene: TRBV5-1; abundance: -; d_gene: TRBD1; j_gene: TRBJ2-6
CDR3aa: CASSQERYGYTF; CDR3nt: TGCGCCAGCAGCCAGGAGAGATATGGCTACACCTTC; len: 12; v_gene: TRBV4-1; abundance: many; d_gene: -; j_gene: TRBJ1-2
CDR3aa: CASREGFSGEKLFF; CDR3nt: TGTGCCAGCAGGGAGGGGTTCTCAGGTGAAAAACTGTTTTTT; len: 14; v_gene: TRBV2; abundance: many; d_gene: -; j_gene: TRBJ1-4